Included here is one TCR beta chain sequence, with context. The protocol was immunoSEQ multiplex PCR, while the TCRdb copy is restricted to in-frame clones and leaves out a portion. Seen here are 100,000 to 150,000 clones, roughly nine tenths observed once, and the top ten hold 1.5% to 2%. The CDR3 loop spans 13 amino acids. Germline V lookup: CDR1 SGHDN, CDR2 FVKESK. V lost 5 bases to trimming and J lost 3 bases, with 11 bases between them. These data are taken from a study of control samples from healthy donors and cancer patients. Sequencing was performed on blood. This TCR was sampled from a man aged 18-30 years in good health. The chain links TRBV14 to TRBJ2-7; tentative D call: TRBD2 (6 bases). CDR3: CASSGRDRYEQYF. CDR3 sequence (DNA): TGTGCCAGCAGCGGGCGGGACCGCTACGAGCAGTACTTC.